This T cell receptor beta chain is drawn from a study of OX40 agonist ivuxolimab in advanced cancers. Points from the study as a whole: Expanded clones tended on average to be more numerous among CD8+ T cells than CD4+.

Using immunoSEQ multiplex PCR, the repertoire was profiled, and TCRdb retains in-frame clones only, with some absent. Of around 68,000 clones in the sample, 80% to 95% were seen once. As concerns this clone: The antigen remains undetermined.

The V gene's germline CDR1 is KGHSH and CDR2 LQKENI. The CDR3 is 14 amino acids. Trimming stripped 3 bases from V and 7 bases from J, with 13 bases between. This TCR was recovered from an adult with an advanced solid tumor such as melanoma, head and neck, liver or kidney cancer. The input for sequencing was CD4+ or CD8+ T cells sorted from blood, taken in a trial of the OX40 agonist ivuxolimab. The V gene is TRBV18, the J gene TRBJ2-1; D possibly corresponds to TRBD1 (6 bases). The CDR3 coding sequence is TGTGCCAGCTCACCGGGGGCCGCCAGTAATGAGCAGTTCTTC. Protein product: CASSPGAASNEQFF.